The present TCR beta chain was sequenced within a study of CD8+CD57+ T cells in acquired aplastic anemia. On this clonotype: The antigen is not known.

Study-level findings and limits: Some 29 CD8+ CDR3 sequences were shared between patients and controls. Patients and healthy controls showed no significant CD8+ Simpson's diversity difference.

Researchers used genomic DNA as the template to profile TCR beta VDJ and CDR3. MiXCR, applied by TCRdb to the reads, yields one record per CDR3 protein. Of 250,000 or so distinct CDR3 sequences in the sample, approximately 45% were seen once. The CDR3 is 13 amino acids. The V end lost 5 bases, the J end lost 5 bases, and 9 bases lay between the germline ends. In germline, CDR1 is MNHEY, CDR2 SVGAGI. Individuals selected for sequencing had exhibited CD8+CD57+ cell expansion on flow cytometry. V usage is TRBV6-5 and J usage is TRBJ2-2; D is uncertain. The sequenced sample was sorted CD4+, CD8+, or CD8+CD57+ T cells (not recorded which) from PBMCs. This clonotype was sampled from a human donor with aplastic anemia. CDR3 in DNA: TGTGCCAGCAGTATCGAAAGGACCGGGGAGCTGTTTTTT. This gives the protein CASSIERTGELFF.